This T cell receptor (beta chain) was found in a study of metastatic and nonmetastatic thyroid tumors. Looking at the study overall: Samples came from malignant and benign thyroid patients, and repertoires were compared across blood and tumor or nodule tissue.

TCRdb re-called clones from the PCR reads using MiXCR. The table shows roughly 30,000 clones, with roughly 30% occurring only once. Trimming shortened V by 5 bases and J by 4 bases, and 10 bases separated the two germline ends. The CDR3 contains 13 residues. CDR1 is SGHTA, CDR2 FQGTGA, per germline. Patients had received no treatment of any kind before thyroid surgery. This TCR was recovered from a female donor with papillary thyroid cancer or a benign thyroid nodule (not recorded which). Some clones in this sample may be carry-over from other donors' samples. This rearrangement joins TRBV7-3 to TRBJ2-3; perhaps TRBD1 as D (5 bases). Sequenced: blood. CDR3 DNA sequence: TGTGCCAGCAGCCTTACAGGTTCAGATACGCAGTATTTT. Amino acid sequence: CASSLTGSDTQYF.